What follows describes a single T cell receptor (beta chain). Its target is unknown. This entry belongs to a study of T cell responses to AZD1222 COVID-19 vaccine. At the level of the study: Some second doses came at about 4 weeks and others at about 12 weeks; these were pooled. Study findings and constraints: AZD1222 recipients seropositive at baseline numbered only six. Reportedly, nearly half the spike-specific TCRs target unmutated variant regions.

The assay was immunoSEQ multiplex PCR, and TCRdb's table has in-frame clones only and misses some. This table holds some 80,000 clones, 80% to 90% found once. CDR1 is SEHNR and CDR2 is FQNEAQ in the germline V gene (reference sequence). V was clipped by 5 bases and J by 2 bases, with 9 bases between them. The CDR3 extends over 13 amino acids. Sequences were derived from peripheral blood, sampled on day 0 of AZD1222 vaccination. The chain has TRBV7-9 and TRBJ1-2; possible D gene TRBD1, 6 bases. The source is an adult in good health. CDR3 in amino acids: CASSPGQNYGYTF. CDR3 DNA: TGTGCCAGCAGCCCCGGACAGAACTATGGCTACACCTTC. Full variable domain (rest looked up from reference TRBV7-9 and TRBJ1-2): DTGVSQNPRHKITKRGQNVTFRCDPISEHNRLYWYRQTLGQGPEFLTYFQNEAQLEKSRLLSDRFSAERPKGSFSTLEIQRTEQGDSAMYLCASSPGQNYGYTFGSGTRLTVV.